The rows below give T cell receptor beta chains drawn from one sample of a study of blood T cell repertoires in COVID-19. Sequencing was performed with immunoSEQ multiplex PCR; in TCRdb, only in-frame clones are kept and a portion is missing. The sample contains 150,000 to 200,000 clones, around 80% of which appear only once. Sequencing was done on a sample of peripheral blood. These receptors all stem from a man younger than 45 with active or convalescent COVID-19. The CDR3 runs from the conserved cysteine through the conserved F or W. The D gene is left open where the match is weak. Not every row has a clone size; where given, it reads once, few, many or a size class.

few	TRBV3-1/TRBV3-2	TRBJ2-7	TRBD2	CARGTSVDYEQYF	TGTGCCAGGGGGACTAGCGTTGACTACGAGCAGTACTTC
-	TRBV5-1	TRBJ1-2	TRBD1	CASSLAAGQGSGYTF	TGCGCCAGCAGCTTGGCTGCCGGACAGGGCTCTGGCTACACCTTC
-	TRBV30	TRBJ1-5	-	CAWSVSEIMPQHF	TGTGCCTGGAGTGTCTCCGAGATAATGCCCCAGCATTTT
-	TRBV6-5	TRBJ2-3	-	CASRGTSSTDTQYF	TGTGCCAGCAGGGGGACTTCTAGCACAGATACGCAGTATTTT
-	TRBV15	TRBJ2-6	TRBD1	CATSRRDRETGQTGANVLTF	TGTGCCACCAGCAGAAGGGATAGGGAGACAGGGCAGACTGGGGCCAACGTCCTGACTTTC
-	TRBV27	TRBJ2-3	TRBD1	CASSSPDRLYRTDTQYF	TGTGCCAGCAGTTCGCCGGACAGGCTATACCGCACAGATACGCAGTATTTT
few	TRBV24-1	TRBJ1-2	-	CATSDRGGYGYTF	TGTGCCACCAGTGATCGGGGGGGCTATGGCTACACCTTC
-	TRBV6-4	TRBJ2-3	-	CASSERGTDTQYF	TGTGCCAGCAGTGAGCGGGGCACAGATACGCAGTATTTT
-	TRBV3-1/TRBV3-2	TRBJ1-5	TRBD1	CASSPQGGNQPQHF	TGTGCCAGCAGCCCCCAGGGGGGCAATCAGCCCCAGCATTTT
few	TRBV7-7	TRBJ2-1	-	CASSLGPDNEQFF	TGTGCTAGCAGCTTAGGGCCAGACAATGAGCAGTTCTTC
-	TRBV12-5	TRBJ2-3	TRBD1	CASGQGANTDTQYF	TGTGCTAGTGGCCAGGGGGCCAACACAGATACGCAGTATTTT
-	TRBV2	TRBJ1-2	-	CASSDGGANYGYTF	TGTGCCAGCAGTGATGGAGGTGCTAACTATGGCTACACCTTC
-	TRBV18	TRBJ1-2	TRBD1	CASSPGTVVAFGYTF	TGTGCCAGCTCACCAGGGACAGTCGTAGCGTTTGGCTACACCTTC
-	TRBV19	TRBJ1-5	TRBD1	CASTWTGDQPQHF	TGTGCCAGTACCTGGACAGGCGATCAGCCCCAGCATTTT
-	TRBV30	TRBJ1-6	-	CAWTGSGNSPLHF	TGTGCCTGGACAGGCTCAGGGAATTCACCCCTCCACTTT
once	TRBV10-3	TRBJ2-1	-	CATREAGESSYNEQFF	TGTGCCACCCGTGAGGCAGGGGAAAGCTCCTACAATGAGCAGTTCTTC
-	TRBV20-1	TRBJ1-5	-	CSASTDRINQPQHF	TGCAGTGCTAGTACCGACAGGATAAATCAGCCCCAGCATTTT
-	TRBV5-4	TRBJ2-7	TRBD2	CASSLGGTSGTYEQYF	TGTGCCAGCAGCTTGGGCGGGACTAGCGGGACCTACGAGCAGTACTTC
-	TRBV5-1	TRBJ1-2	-	CASSLGSNYGYTF	TGCGCCAGCAGCTTAGGGAGTAACTATGGCTACACCTTC
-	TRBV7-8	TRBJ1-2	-	CASSPTGIADYGYTF	TGTGCCAGCAGCCCTACGGGGATAGCGGACTATGGCTACACCTTC
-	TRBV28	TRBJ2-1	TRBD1	CASSHPLGGQGPNEQFF	TGTGCCAGCAGTCACCCCTTAGGGGGACAGGGCCCCAATGAGCAGTTCTTC
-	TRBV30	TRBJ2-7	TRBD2	CACKQRTSGSYEQYF	TGTGCCTGCAAACAGAGGACTAGCGGGAGTTACGAGCAGTACTTC
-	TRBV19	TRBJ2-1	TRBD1	CASSLTGGAYNEQFF	TGTGCCAGTAGTCTGACAGGGGGCGCTTACAATGAGCAGTTCTTC
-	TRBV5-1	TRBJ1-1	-	CASSLDPGTGAEAFF	TGCGCCAGCAGCTTGGATCCGGGCACGGGAGCTGAAGCTTTCTTT
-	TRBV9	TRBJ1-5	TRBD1	CASSVGQGGSNQPQHF	TGTGCCAGCAGCGTAGGACAGGGCGGAAGCAATCAGCCCCAGCATTTT
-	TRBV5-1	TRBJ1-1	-	CASSGAPRTEAFF	TGCGCCAGCAGCGGGGCACCCCGTACTGAAGCTTTCTTT
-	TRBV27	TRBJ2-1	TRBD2	CASSPTSQSSYNEQFF	TGTGCCAGCAGTCCGACTAGCCAGAGCTCCTACAATGAGCAGTTCTTC